The clone carrying this T cell receptor (beta chain) was counted at least ten times. Using unique molecular identifiers, the investigators prepared the TCRbeta library. A single record per CDR3 protein comes from TCRdb applying MiXCR to the PCR reads. The sample yields roughly 170,000 distinct CDR3 sequences, approximately 6.8% seen once. This sample is part of a study of T-cell reconstitution after alpha-beta-depleted transplantation in children. Trimming removed 6 bases from V and 1 base from J, with 3 bases in between. The CDR3 runs 11 residues. Germline V gives CDR1 SQVTM, CDR2 ANQGSEA. This specimen was PBMCs from the stem cell graft donor, taken from the stem cell graft. The chain is built from TRBV29-1 and TRBJ2-2; D is undetermined. This clonotype was sampled from a human donor who donated a stem cell graft to a child with Wiskott-Aldrich syndrome. CDR3 in amino acids: CSVKNTGELFF. In DNA, the CDR3 is TGCAGCGTGAAGAACACCGGGGAGCTGTTTTTT.